The 2 T cell receptor beta chains below come from one sample, sequenced in a study of blood T cells in healthy people across ages. Alongside a J-beta primer mix, a sample-barcoded 5' primer served in a second PCR lasting roughly 7 to 12 cycles. TCRdb ran MiXCR on the 5' RACE reads and lists one entry per CDR3 protein. The sample shows 1.5 million or so distinct CDR3 sequences, 42% of them seen only once. What was sequenced was blood. The source is a woman under 30 in good health.

This chain links TRBV2 with TRBJ2-5, with D hard to call. Germline V lookup: CDR1 SNHLY, CDR2 FYNNEI. This CDR3 region has 12 residues. The V and J ends lost 7 bases and 5 bases respectively, with 11 bases between them. This CDR3 is CASTSFGETQYF. The CDR3 DNA reads as TGTGCCAGCACTTCCTTCGGGGAGACCCAGTACTTC.

This rearrangement joins TRBV10-3 to TRBJ2-3; the match to TRBD2 covers 14 bases. After removal of 0 bases from V and 7 bases from J, the junction contained 6 bases not matched to a gene. This CDR3 is built from 17 residues. Germline V gene lookup returns CDR1 ENHRY and CDR2 SYGVKD. CDR3 residues: CAISESKGLAGANTQYF. The CDR3 nucleotides read TGTGCCATCAGTGAGTCAAAGGGACTAGCGGGGGCAAATACGCAGTATTTT.